The rows below give T cell receptor beta chains drawn from one sample of a study of blood T cells in healthy people across ages. TCRdb redid the calling of the 5' RACE reads with MiXCR, one entry per CDR3 protein. The table shows a few hundred thousand distinct CDR3 sequences, with less than 30% occurring only once. The sequenced sample consisted of blood. The receptors stem from a woman in her 70s in good health. Each CDR3 is given with its conserved first and last residue. A D gene is named only where the DNA matches it firmly. Expanded clones are given a class, and other clones once, few, many or no size at all.

clone_size | d_call | j_call | v_call | cdr3_nt | cdr3_aa
few | . | TRBJ2-3 | TRBV4-2 | TGTGCCAGCAGCCAAGGGGGCAACCCAGATACGCAGTATTTT | CASSQGGNPDTQYF
few | . | TRBJ2-3 | TRBV5-1 | TGCGCCAGCAGACTACAGGACAAAACCACAGATACGCAGTATTTT | CASRLQDKTTDTQYF
. | . | TRBJ1-2 | TRBV7-2 | TGTGCCAGCAGCTTAGCAGGGGGGGTTGACTATGGCTACACCTTC | CASSLAGGVDYGYTF
few | . | TRBJ1-1 | TRBV12-3/TRBV12-4 | TGTGCCAGCAGTCCCCCGGGGGTCGGTGAAGCTTTCTTT | CASSPPGVGEAFF
many | . | TRBJ2-2 | TRBV7-3 | TGTGCCAGCAGCGTAGAAGGGGCCGGGGAGCTGTTTTTT | CASSVEGAGELFF
few | . | TRBJ2-4 | TRBV12-3/TRBV12-4 | TGTGCCAGCAGTTTGGGCAGGGTGGAGGGCATTCAGTACTTC | CASSLGRVEGIQYF
. | . | TRBJ2-5 | TRBV28 | TGTGCCAGCAGTTCCCCTGGCCGGAGAGAGACCCAGTACTTC | CASSSPGRRETQYF
once | . | TRBJ1-1 | TRBV2 | TGTGCCAGCAGTGCCCAGGGATCCATGAACACTGAAGCTTTCTTT | CASSAQGSMNTEAFF
. | TRBD1 | TRBJ2-7 | TRBV28 | TGTGCCAGCAGCCGTACCGGGACAGGGATCTACGAGCAGTACTTC | CASSRTGTGIYEQYF
few | . | TRBJ1-5 | TRBV7-3 | TGTGCCAGCAGCTTAAAAGGGTTAAGCAATCAGCCCCAGCATTTT | CASSLKGLSNQPQHF
. | . | TRBJ2-2 | TRBV11-2 | TGTGCCAGCAGCTTAGACCCACCCGGAAGGAACACCGGGGAGCTGTTTTTT | CASSLDPPGRNTGELFF
. | . | TRBJ2-1 | TRBV6-1 | TGTGCCAGCAGTGAAAGACAGGTTGGGGATCCCAATGAGCAGTTCTTC | CASSERQVGDPNEQFF
many | . | TRBJ2-5 | TRBV5-1 | TGCGCCAGCAGCTTGGGAGGAGGAGAGACCCAGTACTTC | CASSLGGGETQYF
. | . | TRBJ2-1 | TRBV27 | TGTGCCAGCAGGCCGACAGTTTACAATGAGCAGTTCTTC | CASRPTVYNEQFF
. | TRBD2 | TRBJ2-7 | TRBV4-1 | TGCGCCAGCAGCCAAGAGGGACTAGGGCGGCGGTACGAGCAGTACTTC | CASSQEGLGRRYEQYF
. | TRBD2 | TRBJ2-7 | TRBV6-5 | TGTGCCAGCAGTTCCTCACTAGCGTTGTCCCACGAGCAGTACTTC | CASSSSLALSHEQYF
. | . | TRBJ2-7 | TRBV28 | TGTGCCAGCAGTTTAGGGGACAAATACGAGCAGTACTTC | CASSLGDKYEQYF
many | TRBD1 | TRBJ1-4 | TRBV4-1 | TGCGCCAGCAGCCTACGACAGGGACCGAATGAAAAACTGTTTTTT | CASSLRQGPNEKLFF
few | . | TRBJ1-1 | TRBV7-2 | TGTGCCAGCAGCTTAGTAGGGACCCAACCGGGAATAGCTTTCTTT | CASSLVGTQPGIAFF
. | . | TRBJ2-3 | TRBV7-8 | TGTGCCAGCAGCCCTCGGTGGTGGACAGATACGCAGTATTTT | CASSPRWWTDTQYF
. | . | TRBJ2-1 | TRBV6-1 | TGTGCCAGCAGTGAAGGCAGGGGAGGGCAGTTCTTC | CASSEGRGGQFF
. | . | TRBJ1-2 | TRBV15 | TGTGCCACCAGCAGAGCCAACAGCTATGGCTACACCTTC | CATSRANSYGYTF
. | TRBD1 | TRBJ2-5 | TRBV25-1 | TGTGCCAGCAGTGATTCCCGGGACAGACAAGAGACCCAGTACTTC | CASSDSRDRQETQYF
. | . | TRBJ1-1 | TRBV6-2/TRBV6-3 | TGTGCCAGCAGTTACTGGGGGAGAACTGAAGCTTTCTTT | CASSYWGRTEAFF
few | . | TRBJ1-4 | TRBV12-3/TRBV12-4 | TGTGCCAGCAGCCGCGAGGGAGTGGGCAATGAAAAACTGTTTTTT | CASSREGVGNEKLFF
few | . | TRBJ1-2 | TRBV29-1 | TGCAGCGTAGCCTCGGAAGGGATTAACTATGGCTACACCTTC | CSVASEGINYGYTF
. | . | TRBJ2-6 | TRBV6-1 | TGTGCCAGCAGTGATGCAGGTCGATCCTCTGGGGCCAACGTCCTGACTTTC | CASSDAGRSSGANVLTF
few | TRBD2 | TRBJ2-3 | TRBV6-1 | TGTGCCAGCAAGGCGGGGGTCGGGACTAGCGGGAGATCTCCAGATACGCAGTATTTT | CASKAGVGTSGRSPDTQYF
few | . | TRBJ1-1 | TRBV20-1 | TGCAGTGCTAGCCGCAGGTTTAACCCTGAAGCTTTCTTT | CSASRRFNPEAFF